This T cell receptor beta chain is drawn from a study of blood T cell repertoires in COVID-19 (dated by TCRdb to about 2020). Context from the whole study: Collaborator samples came from the United States, Italy and Spain and covered acute and convalescent phases of COVID-19. Deeply sampled blood TCRbeta repertoires from subjects exposed to, actively infected with, or recovered from COVID-19 were included in the dataset. Samples came from the ongoing ImmuneRACE study (first 160 participants) plus 1,254 subjects from 6 global collaborators. The sample metadata nearly always contained a de-identified subject ID, COVID-19 status, age in years and sex. HLA class I and class II types, where available, came from metadata supplied by the sample provider rather than from assay-based typing. The prospective study material was composed of cDNA or gDNA derived from T cells, B-cell-depleted T cells, or PBMCs. A freely available public database, intended as a resource for researchers studying the immune response to SARS-CoV-2, is where the repertoires were released. What the authors observed across the whole study: How much clinical and demographic metadata was included differed by source and by participant, and the metadata was provided uncurated.

TCRbeta CDR3 regions were amplified from genomic DNA by means of the immunoSEQ Assay, a bias-controlled multiplex PCR. On the study's bioinformatics: Within the assay, amplification of reference gene primers was used to estimate how many nucleated cells each sample contained. To quantify the absolute abundance of each unique TCRbeta CDR3 rearrangement, sequence reads were collapsed and filtered. For each sample, productive Simpson clonality was calculated as the square root of Simpson's diversity index across productive rearrangements. The table was pulled from immuneACCESS by TCRdb, which kept in-frame rearrangements only. Such tables lose some clones; where checked, under half of the loss comes from unresolved V genes, and the rest has no known cause. The DNA gave D and trimming, while V, J and clone size come from that table. The sample table shows approximately 350,000 clones, and roughly 90% are seen once. Over 1% of the sample goes to the ten largest clones.

From its cysteine to its phenylalanine, the CDR3 spans 13 amino acids. Only CDR3 DNA remains: 39 bases, in frame from the first base. V loses 5 bases of germline sequence and J loses 3 bases, and the interval between the two ends is 9 bases. CDR1 and CDR2, per the germline V gene, are SGHTA and FQGTGA. Each collaborating institution followed its own protocols to collect whole blood in K2EDTA tubes. For TCRbeta analysis, collaborator samples were shipped as frozen whole blood, as isolated PBMCs, or as DNA extracted from either sample type. Comments on this clone: The specificity of this receptor is unknown. No base quality information exists; no much larger clone differs at one position.

The sample was peripheral blood. The rearrangement joined TRBV7-3 to TRBJ2-3, with a tentative D gene TRBD2 over 5 matching bases. This receptor was taken from a man aged 35-49 years with acute or convalescent COVID-19. The bases are TGTGCCAGCAGCCAGACGGGAACAGATACGCAGTATTTT. This gives the protein CASSQTGTDTQYF.